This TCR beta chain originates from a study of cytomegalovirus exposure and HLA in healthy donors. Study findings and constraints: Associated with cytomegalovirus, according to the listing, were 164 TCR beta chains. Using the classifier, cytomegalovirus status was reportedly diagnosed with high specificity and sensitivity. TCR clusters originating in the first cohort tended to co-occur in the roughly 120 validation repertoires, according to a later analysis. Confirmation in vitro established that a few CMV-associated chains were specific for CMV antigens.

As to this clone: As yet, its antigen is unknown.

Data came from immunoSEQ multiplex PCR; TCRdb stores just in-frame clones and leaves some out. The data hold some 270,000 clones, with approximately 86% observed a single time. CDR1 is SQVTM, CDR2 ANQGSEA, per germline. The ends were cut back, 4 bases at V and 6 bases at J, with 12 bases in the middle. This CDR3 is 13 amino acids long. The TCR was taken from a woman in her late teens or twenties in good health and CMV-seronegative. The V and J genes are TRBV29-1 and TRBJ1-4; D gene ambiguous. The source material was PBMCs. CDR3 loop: CSVGGHVDEKLFF. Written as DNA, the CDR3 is TGCAGCGTTGGTGGCCACGTTGATGAAAAACTGTTTTTT. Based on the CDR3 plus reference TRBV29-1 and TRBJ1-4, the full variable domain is SAVISQKPSRDICQRGTSLTIQCQVDSQVTMMFWYRQQPGQSLTLIATANQGSEATYESGFVIDKFPISRPNLTFSTLTVSNMSPEDSSIYLCSVGGHVDEKLFFGSGTQLSVL.